Listed below are T cell receptor beta chains from one sample, sequenced in a study of cytomegalovirus exposure and HLA in healthy donors. Using immunoSEQ multiplex PCR, the repertoire was profiled, and TCRdb retains in-frame clones only, with some absent. The table records about 69,000 clones, over 95% of them present only once. The sequenced sample was PBMCs. The receptors shown here come from a young woman in good health and CMV-seropositive. CDR3s include the opening cysteine and the closing phenylalanine or tryptophan. A D gene is named only where the DNA matches it firmly. Clone size, where shown, is once, few, many, or a class for clones that have expanded.

J	V	D	size	DNA	CDR3
TRBJ2-1	TRBV15	TRBD2	.	TGTGCCACCAGCAGAGATGGGGGGGGCTCCTACAATGAGCAGTTCTTC	CATSRDGGGSYNEQFF
TRBJ2-1	TRBV14	.	few	TGTGCCAGCAGCCAAGATTGGGCTAGCAGAAACAATGAGCAGTTCTTC	CASSQDWASRNNEQFF
TRBJ2-7	TRBV7-2	TRBD2	.	TGTGCCAGCAGCCCGATATCCGGGACTAGCGGGACCGAGCAGTACTTC	CASSPISGTSGTEQYF
TRBJ2-2	TRBV6-5	TRBD1	.	TGTGCCAGCAGTTCGTACAGGGGTGTAACCGGGGAGCTGTTTTTT	CASSSYRGVTGELFF
TRBJ2-7	TRBV7-8	.	.	TGTGCCAGCAGCTCTACAGGGTCCCCCTACGAGCAGTACTTC	CASSSTGSPYEQYF
TRBJ1-1	TRBV7-3	.	.	TGTGCCAGCAGCTGGACAGAGAACACTGAAGCTTTCTTT	CASSWTENTEAFF
TRBJ2-1	TRBV4-2	.	.	TGTGCCAGCAGCCAAGAAGTCCGGGGTCTGGTGAATGAGCAGTTCTTC	CASSQEVRGLVNEQFF
TRBJ1-2	TRBV20-1	.	.	TGCAGTGCTCAACAGGGTAATGGCTACACCTTC	CSAQQGNGYTF
TRBJ2-7	TRBV19	.	.	TGTGCCAGTAGTATAGGGCCCCAGGGGACCTACGAGCAGTACTTC	CASSIGPQGTYEQYF
TRBJ2-3	TRBV28	TRBD1	.	TGTGCCAGCAGTTCACAGGGGTATGGCACAGATACGCAGTATTTT	CASSSQGYGTDTQYF
TRBJ2-7	TRBV27	TRBD2	.	TGTGCCAGCAGGGTACTGACTAGCGGGCCTTACGAGCAGTACTTC	CASRVLTSGPYEQYF
TRBJ2-7	TRBV28	.	.	TGTGTCACCCAGGGGACCCCCTACGAGCAGTACTTC	CVTQGTPYEQYF
TRBJ2-1	TRBV4-1	TRBD2	.	TGCGCCAGCAGCCACTTCGGACTAGCCTTAAATGAGCAGTTCTTC	CASSHFGLALNEQFF
TRBJ1-2	TRBV9	TRBD1	.	TGTGCCAGCAGCCACAGGGGAAATGGCTACACCTTC	CASSHRGNGYTF
TRBJ2-3	TRBV7-3	.	.	TGTGCCAGCAGCTTAGGGAGAGGAGATACGCAGTATTTT	CASSLGRGDTQYF
TRBJ2-2	TRBV18	TRBD1	.	TGTGCCAGCTCACCCGGACAGGACACCGGGGAGCTGTTTTTT	CASSPGQDTGELFF
TRBJ2-5	TRBV6-5	.	.	TGTGCCAGCAGCCTCCGGCGGGGCAGGGAAGAGACCCAGTACTTC	CASSLRRGREETQYF
TRBJ1-5	TRBV19	.	.	TGTGCCAGTAGTATAGGAACAGGGACGGGTAATCAGCCCCAGCATTTT	CASSIGTGTGNQPQHF
TRBJ1-2	TRBV28	.	few	TGTGCCAGCAGTTTACCGGGGACTAACTATGGCTACACCTTC	CASSLPGTNYGYTF
TRBJ1-2	TRBV28	.	.	TGTGCCAGCAGTGGAGGAGGGAAGGGGTATGGCTACACCTTC	CASSGGGKGYGYTF
TRBJ1-2	TRBV19	.	.	TGTGCCAGTAGTTACGACGGGAACTATGGCTACACCTTC	CASSYDGNYGYTF
TRBJ2-1	TRBV11-3	.	.	TGTGCCAGCAGCTTAGATGCCGGCGTTGAGGATGAGCAGTTCTTC	CASSLDAGVEDEQFF
TRBJ2-3	TRBV2	.	.	TGTGCCAGCAGGGAGATGGATACGCAGTATTTT	CASREMDTQYF
TRBJ2-5	TRBV29-1	TRBD1	.	TGCAGCGTTGAGCCGGGACAGCAAGAGACCCAGTACTTC	CSVEPGQQETQYF
TRBJ2-7	TRBV4-3	.	once	TGCGCCAGCAGCCAAGAAGTAAGCCAAATCTACGAGCAGTACTTC	CASSQEVSQIYEQYF
TRBJ1-1	TRBV21-1	.	.	TGTGCCAGCAGGGGCAACAGGGGTGAGGATGAAGCTTTCTTT	CASRGNRGEDEAFF
TRBJ2-1	TRBV5-1	.	.	TGCGCCAGCAGCGTCTCAGGGACTGCCTACAATGAGCAGTTCTTC	CASSVSGTAYNEQFF
TRBJ2-3	TRBV5-1	TRBD2	.	TGCGCCAGCAGCTTGCGGGGAGGGGGCACAGATACGCAGTATTTT	CASSLRGGGTDTQYF
TRBJ1-1	TRBV5-1	.	.	TGCGCCAGCAGCTTCCTGGGACATCAGGACACTGAAGCTTTCTTT	CASSFLGHQDTEAFF
TRBJ2-2	TRBV30	.	.	TGTGCCTGGAGGGGAGGTTGGGCGGCCGGGGAGCTGTTTTTT	CAWRGGWAAGELFF
TRBJ2-7	TRBV10-2	.	.	TGCGCCACCTACTTCTCAGGGGCCTACGAGCAGTACTTC	CATYFSGAYEQYF
TRBJ2-3	TRBV5-6	TRBD2	once	TGTGCCAGCAGCTTGGACCCGGGAGGCACTAGCACAGATACGCAGTATTTT	CASSLDPGGTSTDTQYF
TRBJ2-7	TRBV2	.	.	TGTGCCAGCAGTGCCGCATTTGGCGGCTACGAGCAGTACTTC	CASSAAFGGYEQYF
TRBJ2-7	TRBV10-3	.	.	TGTGCCATCAGTGAGTTAGAAGACTACGAGCAGTACTTC	CAISELEDYEQYF
TRBJ2-7	TRBV7-3	.	.	TGTGCCACACTCTACGAGCAGTACTTC	CATLYEQYF
TRBJ1-3	TRBV7-3	.	once	TGTGCCAGCAGCTTAATTCAGCGTGGAAACACCATATATTTT	CASSLIQRGNTIYF
TRBJ1-1	TRBV5-6	.	.	TGTGCCAGCAGCTTGGGGGGGGGCCCCAGCCCGAACACTGAAGCTTTCTTT	CASSLGGGPSPNTEAFF
TRBJ2-3	TRBV9	.	.	TGTGCCAGCAGCGTAGCTTCCGGGAGTGACGGTACGCAGTATTTT	CASSVASGSDGTQYF
TRBJ2-1	TRBV4-1	.	.	TGCGCCAGCAGCCAAGATAGTGGACAGAGACGGAATGAGCAGTTCTTC	CASSQDSGQRRNEQFF
TRBJ2-7	TRBV14	TRBD2	.	TGTGCCAGCAGCCAAGGCCGTCCGGGACTAGTTAGCTACGAGCAGTACTTC	CASSQGRPGLVSYEQYF
TRBJ2-2	TRBV9	TRBD1	.	TGTGCCAGCAGCGGACGGGGACAGGGGACCGGGGAGCTGTTTTTT	CASSGRGQGTGELFF
TRBJ2-3	TRBV21-1	.	.	TGTGCCAGCAGCAAAATAAAGCGGGAGGGCGATTGCACAGATACGCAGTATTTT	CASSKIKREGDCTDTQYF
TRBJ1-2	TRBV28	TRBD1	.	TGTGCCAGCAGTTTAGGTGGTCAGGGGGCAAACTATGGCTACACCTTC	CASSLGGQGANYGYTF
TRBJ2-5	TRBV5-6	TRBD1	once	TGTGCCAGCGGACCCACAGGGGTCGGCGAGACCCAGTACTTC	CASGPTGVGETQYF
TRBJ2-7	TRBV27	.	.	TGTGCCAGCAGAAGACAGGTCAGCCAGCCCTACGAGCAGTACTTC	CASRRQVSQPYEQYF
TRBJ2-3	TRBV28	TRBD2	.	TGTGCCAGCAGTTCCGACGTAGCGGGCCCAATAGTCACAGATACGCAGTATTTT	CASSSDVAGPIVTDTQYF
TRBJ2-3	TRBV27	.	.	TGTGCCAGCAGTTCTAGTGTTCAAACAGATACGCAGTATTTT	CASSSSVQTDTQYF
TRBJ2-1	TRBV25-1	TRBD2	.	TGTGCCAGCAGTGAACATGTTGGACTAGCGGCCTACAATGAGCAGTTCTTC	CASSEHVGLAAYNEQFF
TRBJ2-1	TRBV19	.	.	TGTGCCAGTAGTATGGCAAGCGGCCCGTACAATGAGCAGTTCTTC	CASSMASGPYNEQFF
TRBJ1-5	TRBV4-2	.	once	TGTGCCAGCAGCCAAAAGGGGGGGCCAGGCGATCAGCCCCAGCATTTT	CASSQKGGPGDQPQHF